The 13 T cell receptor beta chains below all came from one sample that was sequenced in a study of T cells in Graves' hyperthyroidism and ophthalmopathy. Amplification yielded TCR beta CDR3 regions, with RNA transcripts as the source. A set of HTBI primers served as the primers for a first-round RT-PCR of the TCR CDR3. TCRdb processed the multiplex PCR reads anew with MiXCR; each CDR3 protein has one entry. The table records around 200,000 distinct CDR3 sequences, over 15% of them present only once. Material for sequencing was blood. These receptors came from a woman between 50 and 59 years old with Graves' hyperthyroidism.

This rearrangement joins TRBV7-9 to TRBJ1-2; D is perhaps TRBD1 (5 bases). CDR1 and CDR2 from the germline V gene are SEHNR and FQNEAQ (reference sequence). This CDR3 has 17 amino acids. The ends were cut back, 1 base at V and 4 bases at J, with 19 bases in the middle. CDR3 amino acids: CASSLGGGRQSGYGYTF. The CDR3 nucleotides are TGTGCCAGCAGCTTAGGCGGGGGGAGACAGTCAGGCTATGGCTACACCTTC.

The table lists this clonotype with a few counts. This chain joins TRBV30 and TRBJ1-5; D not certain. The V end lost 5 bases, the J end lost 0 bases, and 5 bases lay between the germline ends. Germline V lookup: CDR1 GTSNPN, CDR2 SVGIG (reference sequence). This CDR3 is built from 12 residues. This CDR3 reads CAWGYSNQPQHF. The CDR3 bases are TGTGCCTGGGGGTATAGCAATCAGCCCCAGCATTTT.

Here the CDR3 reads CASSYSRGQTGLVFSNYGYTF. CDR3 in DNA: TGTGCCAGCAGTTACTCGCGGGGACAGACGGGATTAGTCTTCTCCAACTATGGCTACACCTTC. This sequence joins TRBV6-6 and TRBJ1-2; 7 bases are shared with TRBD1. The CDR3 loop spans 21 amino acids. V lost 0 bases to trimming and J lost 2 bases; unmatched junction nucleotides: 21. Germline loops: CDR1 MNHNY, CDR2 SVGAGI (reference sequence).

Ten or more counts support this clonotype. V is TRBV2 and J is TRBJ2-2; a weak D match, TRBD1 (7 bases). The CDR3 length is 13 residues. V was cut by 11 bases and J by 5 bases, with 15 bases left in between. CDR1 and CDR2 (germline): SNHLY, FYNNEI. The CDR3 region has the DNA TGTGCCGGACAGGAGGGGCGGACCGGGGAGCTGTTTTTT. The encoded protein is CAGQEGRTGELFF.

The DNA for the CDR3 is TGTGCCAGCGGAAACAGGGGGGCTGGAAACACCATATATTTT. Amino acid sequence: CASGNRGAGNTIYF. The rearrangement uses TRBV5-6 and TRBJ1-3; 8 bases are a match to TRBD1. The CDR3 is 14 residues long. J was trimmed by 2 bases and V by 7 bases; bases with no gene match: 5. In germline, CDR1 is SGHDT, CDR2 YYEEEE.

This clonotype was observed at least ten times. CDR3 nucleotide sequence: TGTGCCACCTGGGACAGGGGAATCACCGGGGAGCTGTTTTTT. It specifies CATWDRGITGELFF. This sequence joins TRBV15 and TRBJ2-2; 10 bases map to TRBD1. CDR3 length equals 14 residues. The germline V gene has CDR1 LNHNV and CDR2 YYDKDF (reference sequence). The junction had 4 bases not matched to a gene; V was cut back by 8 bases and J by 4 bases.

This clonotype was counted many times. The chain employs TRBV3-1 and TRBJ1-2, with 11 bases lining up with TRBD1. J lost 10 bases, V lost 0 bases, and 4 bases had no gene match. The CDR3 contains 14 residues. Per germline, CDR1 LGHDT and CDR2 YNNKEL (reference sequence). The DNA for the CDR3 is TGTGCCAGCAGCCAAGATTGGACAGGGGGCGTCTACACCTTC. It is translated as CASSQDWTGGVYTF.

The CDR3 loop reads CASSPGLAVYNEQFF. For the CDR3, the DNA is TGTGCCAGCAGCCCCGGACTAGCGGTGTACAATGAGCAGTTCTTC. J is TRBJ2-1 and V is TRBV11-2; 10 nucleotides match TRBD2. V lost 5 bases to trimming and J lost 4 bases; unmatched junction nucleotides: 5. This CDR3 is built from 15 residues. Germline V lookup: CDR1 SGHAT, CDR2 FQNNGV. Drawing the rest from reference TRBV11-2 and TRBJ2-1, the complete variable domain is EAGVAQSPRYKIIEKRQSVAFWCNPISGHATLYWYQQILGQGPKLLIQFQNNGVVDDSQLPKDRFSAERLKGVDSTLKIQPAKLEDSAVYLCASSPGLAVYNEQFFGPGTRLTVL.

This clonotype was found many times. The genes are TRBV12-3 or TRBV12-4 and TRBJ2-3; possible D gene TRBD2, 6 bases. The CDR3 has 14 amino acids. V lost 3 bases and J 6 bases, leaving 13 bases between the germline ends. CDR3 DNA sequence: TGTGCCAGCAGTTTTGGAGGGAAGGGGGATACGCAGTATTTT. It translates to CASSFGGKGDTQYF.

The chain couples TRBV3-1 to TRBJ2-5; 15 nucleotides line up with TRBD2. CDR1 LGHDT and CDR2 YNNKEL come from the germline V gene (reference sequence). V gave up 5 bases and J gave up 4 bases; unmatched junction bases: 5. CDR3 length equals 16 residues. The CDR3 nucleotides are TGTGCCAGCAGCACGGGACTAGCGGGAGGTGGAGAGACCCAGTACTTC. It specifies CASSTGLAGGGETQYF.

This clonotype showed up just a few times. Possible read error: a much larger clone is one base away. This chain uses TRBV6-1 with TRBJ2-3, with 11 bases matching TRBD2. This CDR3 comprises 18 residues. CDR1 is MNHNS and CDR2 is SASEGT in the germline V gene. The V and J ends lost 6 bases and 0 bases, in that order; junction bases with no gene match: 11. The CDR3 coding sequence is TGTGCCAGCAGCCAACGACTAGCGGGGAGGCGCAGCACAGATACGCAGTATTTT. Its protein product is CASSQRLAGRRSTDTQYF.

This clonotype was seen at least ten times. The V and J genes are TRBV7-2 and TRBJ1-3, with TRBD1 matching 8 bases. The CDR3 loop spans 15 amino acids. Germline V gives CDR1 SGHTA, CDR2 FQGNSA. V shed 6 bases, J shed 4 bases, and the junction held 8 bases outside the gene matches. The CDR3 spells CASRTGAGTGNTIYF. The CDR3 DNA sequence: TGTGCCAGCAGGACAGGGGCGGGCACGGGAAACACCATATATTTT.

This clonotype was detected ten times or more. The J gene is TRBJ1-5, the V gene TRBV2; D unclear. V lost 5 bases, J lost 2 bases, and 4 bases lay in between. This CDR3 is built from 12 residues. CDR1 is SNHLY, CDR2 FYNNEI, per germline. The CDR3 here is CASSRGNQPQHF. In DNA form, the CDR3 reads TGTGCCAGCAGTAGGGGCAATCAGCCCCAGCATTTT.